This T cell receptor beta chain was recorded in a study of blood T cell repertoires in COVID-19. Study overall: COVID-19 samples, acute and convalescent, were from the United States, Italy and Spain. The cDNA or gDNA used as material had been derived from T cells, B-cell-depleted T cells, or PBMCs.

The CDR3 is made up of 16 amino acids. Germline trimming cut 3 bases from V and 7 bases from J; bases unmatched to any gene: 8. The germline CDR1 and CDR2 sequences are SGDLS and YYNGEE. TCRdb's table, derived via immunoSEQ multiplex PCR, lists solely in-frame clones and lacks some. Among tens of thousands of clones listed, 77% were seen once. The chain uses TRBV9 and TRBJ2-2, with 11 nucleotides matching TRBD2. The clonotype was recovered from a man aged 70 or older with active or convalescent COVID-19. The specimen sequenced was peripheral blood. CDR3 loop: CASSALLAGAIGELFF. The CDR3 region has the DNA TGTGCCAGCAGCGCCCTACTAGCGGGAGCGATCGGGGAGCTGTTTTTT.